These 29 T cell receptor beta chains came from one sample sequenced in a study of blood T cell repertoires in COVID-19. Data came from immunoSEQ multiplex PCR; TCRdb stores just in-frame clones and leaves some out. Of 190,000 or so clones listed, approximately 87% are singletons. Sequencing was done on a sample of peripheral blood. Source of these receptors: a woman in her late teens or twenties who had recovered from COVID-19.

The V call is TRBV27, the J call TRBJ1-4; TRBD1 matches 7 bases. The germline V gene encodes CDR1 MNHEY and CDR2 SMNVEV (reference sequence). CDR3 size: 16 residues. Trimming took 5 bases from V and 3 from J; bases not matched to a gene: 9. The CDR3 DNA reads TGTGCCAGCAGTAGGCAGGGGGTCTCGGCTAATGAAAAACTGTTTTTT. This gives the protein CASSRQGVSANEKLFF.

This clone was seen once. This CDR3 reads CATSRASNTEAFF. The DNA for the CDR3 is TGTGCCACCAGCAGGGCTTCGAACACTGAAGCTTTCTTT. The chain combines TRBV15 with TRBJ1-1, with D hard to call. Trimming cost V 3 bases and J 1 base, with 6 bases left between them. This CDR3 is 13 amino acids long. Per the germline V gene, CDR1 is LNHNV and CDR2 is YYDKDF (reference sequence).

This clone was seen only once. The chain couples TRBV7-2 to TRBJ2-7; 9 nucleotides align to TRBD1. CDR1 is SGHTA and CDR2 is FQGNSA in the germline V gene. This CDR3 comprises 15 residues. V shed 5 bases, J shed 0 bases, and the junction held 5 bases outside the gene matches. In DNA, the CDR3 is TGTGCCAGCAGCCTACAGGGGGCGGTCTCCTACGAGCAGTACGTC. This encodes CASSLQGAVSYEQYV.

This clone appeared once. V and J are TRBV2 and TRBJ2-1; tentatively, D is TRBD2 (6 bases). Trimming removed 6 bases from V and 1 base from J, with 19 bases in between. CDR3 size: 17 residues. Germline V CDR1 and CDR2: SNHLY, FYNNEI. The chain's CDR3 is CASRVGTGPRSYNEQFF. In DNA form, the CDR3 reads TGTGCCAGCAGAGTTGGGACTGGCCCTAGATCCTACAATGAGCAGTTCTTC.

The chain combines TRBV6-5 with TRBJ1-2, with D hard to call. Per the germline V gene, CDR1 is MNHEY and CDR2 is SVGAGI. V was pared by 6 bases and J by 0 bases, with 14 bases between. The CDR3 loop spans 15 amino acids. CDR3 in amino acids: CASSQYIQPNYGYTF. As DNA, the CDR3 is TGTGCCAGCAGCCAATATATACAGCCTAACTATGGCTACACCTTC.

This clone has only a few counts. The chain links TRBV7-3 to TRBJ2-1; 7 bases are a match to TRBD2. This CDR3 is built from 18 residues. V shed 3 bases and J 0 bases; nucleotides not matched to a gene: 11. Germline V gene data show CDR1 as SGHTA and CDR2 as FQGTGA. CDR3 residues: CASSLLPLGGSSYNEQFF. CDR3 in DNA: TGTGCCAGCAGCTTGCTCCCCCTCGGGGGGAGCTCCTACAATGAGCAGTTCTTC.

The chain recombines TRBV19 with TRBJ1-1; D is unresolved. The V gene lost 2 bases and the J gene lost 4 bases, with 8 bases spanning the gap. The CDR3 extends over 13 amino acids. Germline-derived CDR1 and CDR2 are LNHDA and SQIVND (reference sequence). Here the CDR3 reads CASSISLSTEAFF. CDR3 DNA sequence: TGTGCCAGTAGTATATCCCTAAGCACTGAAGCTTTCTTT.

The chain has TRBV6-4 and TRBJ1-1; maybe TRBD1 (5 bases). The length of the CDR3 is 13 residues. Between the trimmed V and J ends, which lost 5 bases and 2 bases, there was a span of 9 bases. CDR1 and CDR2 (germline): MRHNA, SNTAGT. CDR3 in amino acids: CASSLQENTEAFF. The DNA for the CDR3 is TGTGCCAGCAGTCTACAGGAAAACACTGAAGCTTTCTTT.

To note about this clone: Other DNA sequences of this sample code for an identical CDR3. The chain uses TRBV5-1 and TRBJ2-3; perhaps TRBD2 as D (6 bases). Trimming stripped 4 bases from V and 2 bases from J, with 11 bases between. Germline loops: CDR1 SGHRS, CDR2 YFSETQ. The CDR3 spans 14 residues. The CDR3 DNA reads as TGCGCCAGCAGCGAGGGAGGAAACACAGATACGCAGTATTTT. This gives the protein CASSEGGNTDTQYF.

This clone was counted a single time. The rearrangement joins TRBV2 to TRBJ1-5; 9 bases match TRBD1. This CDR3 comprises 15 residues. V dropped 6 bases and J dropped 1; count of bases not matched to a gene: 4. Germline V gives CDR1 SNHLY, CDR2 FYNNEI. Here the CDR3 reads CASSSGTGSNQPQHF. The CDR3 DNA is TGTGCCAGCAGCAGCGGGACAGGGAGCAATCAGCCCCAGCATTTT.

This clone appeared a single time. The rearrangement joins TRBV29-1 to TRBJ1-1; D is possibly TRBD1 (6 bases). The V and J ends lost 7 bases and 4 bases respectively, with 19 bases between them. Germline values: CDR1 SQVTM, CDR2 ANQGSEA. The CDR3 runs 14 residues. Here the CDR3 reads CSALEGGGFTEAFF. The CDR3 DNA is TGCAGCGCCCTAGAAGGGGGGGGGTTCACTGAAGCTTTCTTT.

The chain links TRBV30 to TRBJ2-3; 15 nucleotides match TRBD2. Trimming removed 3 bases from V and 5 bases from J; junction bases left unmatched: 3. The germline V gene has CDR1 GTSNPN and CDR2 SVGIG (reference sequence). The CDR3 is made up of 15 amino acids. CDR3 sequence: CAWSLGLAGGDTQYF. CDR3 bases: TGTGCCTGGAGCTTGGGACTAGCGGGAGGAGATACGCAGTATTTT.

This chain links TRBV7-8 with TRBJ2-3, with D possibly being TRBD1 (6 bases). Germline CDR1 and CDR2: SGHVS and FQNEAQ. CDR3 size: 13 residues. Between the trimmed V and J ends, which lost 4 bases and 4 bases, there was a span of 9 bases. CDR3 loop: CASSYKGADTQYF. The CDR3 DNA is TGTGCCAGCAGCTATAAGGGGGCAGATACGCAGTATTTT.

This chain connects TRBV7-2 to TRBJ2-5; D possibly corresponds to TRBD2 (6 bases). CDR3 length: 16 amino acids. CDR1 is SGHTA and CDR2 is FQGNSA in the germline V gene. V lost 0 bases and J 1 base, leaving 12 bases between the germline ends. CDR3 coding DNA: TGTGCCAGCAGCTTAGCGTTCTGGCGGGGCCAAGAGACCCAGTACTTC. Amino acids: CASSLAFWRGQETQYF.

A few counts support this clone. The V gene is TRBV18, the J gene TRBJ2-1, with 12 bases matching TRBD2. Germline CDR1 reads KGHSH; CDR2 reads LQKENI. V lost 3 bases and J lost 4; bases outside the gene matches: 4. The CDR3 loop spans 16 amino acids. Here the CDR3 reads CASSPTTSGGYNEQFF. In DNA, the CDR3 is TGTGCCAGCTCACCTACGACTAGCGGGGGATACAATGAGCAGTTCTTC. Combining the CDR3 with reference TRBV18 and TRBJ2-1 gives the whole variable domain NAGVMQNPRHLVRRRGQEARLRCSPMKGHSHVYWYRQLPEEGLKFMVYLQKENIIDESGMPKERFSAEFPKEGPSILRIQQVVRGDSAAYFCASSPTTSGGYNEQFFGPGTRLTVL.

The rearrangement links TRBV13 to TRBJ2-7; 11 positions match TRBD2. Trimming took 3 bases from V and 4 from J; bases not matched to a gene: 5. Looked up from germline, CDR1 is PRHDT and CDR2 is FYEKMQ (reference sequence). This CDR3 has 15 amino acids. CDR3 sequence: CASSLRLAGGYEQYV. CDR3 nucleotide sequence: TGTGCCAGCAGCTTGAGGCTAGCGGGAGGATACGAGCAGTACGTC.

The CDR3 spells CASSLEPRVAGGRTDTQYF. The CDR3 DNA is TGTGCCAGCAGCTTAGAACCCCGGGTAGCGGGAGGTCGCACAGATACGCAGTATTTT. The genes are TRBV11-2 and TRBJ2-3, with 10 bases that match TRBD2. The V and J ends lost 0 bases and 1 base, in that order; junction bases with no gene match: 10. The CDR3 has 19 amino acids. CDR1 and CDR2 (germline): SGHAT, FQNNGV.

The chain carries TRBV2 and TRBJ2-7; TRBD2 agrees at 11 bases. The length of the CDR3 is 15 residues. Germline V gene sequence: CDR1 SNHLY, CDR2 FYNNEI. V lost 6 bases and J lost 2; bases outside the gene matches: 6. CDR3 sequence reads: CASRGGTSGTYEQYV. CDR3 nucleotide sequence: TGTGCCAGCAGGGGAGGGACTAGCGGAACCTACGAGCAGTACGTC.

J is TRBJ2-7 and V is TRBV4-3, with TRBD1 identical over 8 bases. Trimming removed 1 base from V and 5 bases from J; junction bases left unmatched: 10. The CDR3 sequence is 16 residues long. Germline assignment: CDR1 LGHNA and CDR2 YSLEER. CDR3 loop: CASSQAVGRGPHEQYV. CDR3 DNA: TGCGCCAGCAGCCAAGCGGTGGGCAGGGGGCCCCACGAGCAGTACGTC.

The V and J genes are TRBV27 and TRBJ2-4, with TRBD1 identical over 7 bases. The CDR3 is 15 residues long. The V gene end was trimmed by 4 bases and the J gene end by 0 bases; junction bases not matched to a gene: 3. Germline-derived CDR1 and CDR2 are MNHEY and SMNVEV (reference sequence). DNA of the CDR3: TGTGCCAGCAGTTCGGGACAGTTAGCCAAAAACATTCAGTACTTC. It specifies CASSSGQLAKNIQYF.

Worth noting for this clone: The same CDR3 arises from other DNA sequences in this sample as well. The chain has TRBV4-3 and TRBJ1-3; possible D gene TRBD1, 6 bases. Between the trimmed V and J ends, which lost 4 bases and 1 base, there was a span of 8 bases. Germline CDR1 reads LGHNA; CDR2 reads YSLEER. CDR3 size: 14 residues. CDR3 region: CASSPTGSGNTIYF. For the CDR3, the DNA is TGCGCCAGCAGCCCTACAGGGTCTGGAAACACCATATATTTT.

This chain connects TRBV4-1 to TRBJ1-2, with a possible D match to TRBD1 (5 bases). The CDR3 extends over 14 amino acids. Germline CDR1 and CDR2: MGHRA and YSYEKL. Trimming left V 8 bases short and J 4 bases short, with 17 bases between. The CDR3 DNA is TGCGCCAGCTCCTCGGCGGGGGGAGCCTATGGCTACACCTTC. Its protein is CASSSAGGAYGYTF.

For this clone: The same CDR3 arises from other DNA sequences in this sample as well. The V call is TRBV19, the J call TRBJ1-1, with D hard to call. Per the germline V gene, CDR1 is LNHDA and CDR2 is SQIVND (reference sequence). The CDR3 is 12 amino acids. Trimming left V 3 bases short and J 6 bases short, with 8 bases between. For the CDR3, the DNA is TGTGCCAGTAGTATTGGAGGCCCTGAAGCTTTCTTT. It specifies CASSIGGPEAFF.

The chain employs TRBV11-2 and TRBJ2-3, with 10 positions matching TRBD1. The CDR3 is 15 amino acids. Trimming removed 4 bases from V and 4 bases from J; junction bases left unmatched: 5. CDR1 and CDR2 from the germline V gene are SGHAT and FQNNGV. The CDR3 coding sequence is TGTGCCAGCAGCTGGACAGGGGGAGCGGCAGATACGCAGTATTTT. Its protein product is CASSWTGGAADTQYF.

This clone was detected only once. This sequence joins TRBV5-8 and TRBJ1-5; D is perhaps TRBD1 (5 bases). The CDR3 has 15 residues. Germline-derived CDR1 and CDR2 are SGHTS and YDEGEE. V lost 5 bases to trimming and J lost 0 bases, with 12 bases between them. The CDR3 DNA sequence: TGTGCCAGCAGTTCAGGGAGGGTTAGCAATCAGCCCCAGCATTTT. This codes for CASSSGRVSNQPQHF.

The rearrangement joins TRBV13 to TRBJ2-1; 10 bases map to TRBD2. Germline V gene sequence: CDR1 PRHDT, CDR2 FYEKMQ (reference sequence). The CDR3 length is 16 residues. With V trimmed by 5 bases and J by 5 bases, 9 bases remained unmatched. The DNA for the CDR3 is TGTGCCAGCAGCGCCCGACTAGCGGGCACACACAATGAGCAGTTCTTC. The encoded protein is CASSARLAGTHNEQFF. Full variable domain (missing parts from reference TRBV13 and TRBJ2-1): AAGVIQSPRHLIKEKRETATLKCYPIPRHDTVYWYQQGPGQDPQFLISFYEKMQSDKGSIPDRFSAQQFSDYHSELNMSSLELGDSALYFCASSARLAGTHNEQFFGPGTRLTVL.

This chain joins TRBV27 and TRBJ2-3; possible D gene TRBD1, 7 bases. Trimming took off 6 bases at V and 1 base at J, with 11 bases between the two ends. The CDR3 is 14 amino acids. The germline V gene encodes CDR1 MNHEY and CDR2 SMNVEV (reference sequence). The CDR3 loop is CASSRGVRTDTQYF. As DNA, the CDR3 is TGTGCCAGCAGCAGGGGGGTCCGCACAGATACGCAGTATTTT.

V is TRBV5-4 and J is TRBJ2-6; 7 nucleotides agree with TRBD2. V gave up 0 bases and J gave up 4 bases; unmatched junction bases: 4. Looked up from germline, CDR1 is SGHNT and CDR2 is YYREEE (reference sequence). The CDR3 contains 16 residues. The CDR3 sequence is CASSLEGGHGANVLTF. The CDR3 coding sequence is TGTGCCAGCAGCTTGGAGGGAGGGCACGGGGCCAACGTCCTGACTTTC.

The CDR3 spells CASSSGQGNSPLHF. The CDR3 nucleotides read TGTGCCAGCAGCTCGGGACAGGGGAATTCACCCCTCCACTTT. This rearrangement joins TRBV5-6 to TRBJ1-6; 10 nucleotides match TRBD1. The CDR3 covers 14 residues. Per germline, CDR1 SGHDT and CDR2 YYEEEE. The ends lost 3 bases at V and 7 bases at J; junction bases unmatched: 1.